This T cell receptor (beta chain) was recorded in a study of radiotherapy plus CTLA-4 blockade in lung cancer. Background on the study: Disease control reached more than 30%, with objective responses in approximately 17%.

The method was immunoSEQ multiplex PCR; TCRdb's version includes in-frame clones alone and lacks a portion of them. The sample has approximately 89,000 clones, under 80% seen once. Trimming cost V 1 base and J 2 bases; bases outside gene matches: 3. The CDR3 runs 16 residues. Germline V CDR1 and CDR2: SGHTA, FQGNSA. The TCR sequence derives from a human donor with non-small cell lung cancer who had a partial response to radiotherapy plus ipilimumab. Some clones in this sample may be carry-over from other donors' samples. The sample consisted of peripheral blood, taken from a patient treated with radiotherapy plus ipilimumab. The chain combines TRBV7-2 with TRBJ2-5; 11 bases match TRBD2. In DNA form, the CDR3 reads TGTGCCAGCAGCTTAGTAGGGACTAGCGGACAAGAGACCCAGTACTTC. Its protein product is CASSLVGTSGQETQYF.